This T cell receptor (beta chain) was observed in a study of naive and memory T cell subsets. About this clonotype: Its antigen is not identified.

Cells stained for CD3, CD4, CD8, CD45RA and CD27 were sorted into four subsets. Whole-study findings and limits: Clonotypes here are unpaired alpha or beta chain sequences.

The beta constant-region primer was an equimolar mix of two oligonucleotides covering TRBC1 and TRBC2. Each CDR3 protein gets one entry after TCRdb re-called the UMI-ligation and nested PCR reads with MiXCR. The sample records about 21,000 distinct CDR3 sequences, approximately 10% being singletons. V shed 0 bases and J shed 1 base, with 9 bases lying between them. The CDR3 length is 15 residues. Germline V gene sequence: CDR1 MNHEY, CDR2 SMNVEV (reference sequence). The rearrangement joins TRBV27 to TRBJ1-2; the D is unclear. The specimen was central memory CD8+ T cells from blood. The TCR was taken from a human donor in good health. Here the CDR3 reads CASSLSVGGNYGYTF. As DNA, the CDR3 is TGTGCCAGCAGTTTATCGGTAGGCGGTAACTATGGCTACACCTTC.